The rows below give T cell receptor beta chains drawn from one sample of a study of blood T cell repertoires in COVID-19. Repertoires were generated with immunoSEQ multiplex PCR, while TCRdb's copy carries only in-frame clones and drops some. The table has roughly 250,000 clones, 83% seen once. Sequencing used PBMCs or T cells enriched from blood (not recorded which). The receptors here all came from a woman between 40 and 55 years old who had been exposed to COVID-19. The CDR3 runs from the conserved cysteine through the conserved F or W. The D gene is left open where the match is weak. The size entry is marked missing in some rows and otherwise reads once, few, many or a size class.

>TRBD1|TRBV5-1|NA|TRBJ1-5
CASSQEPGGARHF
TGCGCCAGCTCCCAAGAGCCAGGGGGCGCGAGGCATTTT
>NA|TRBV9|NA|TRBJ1-4
CASSAGDSAAEKLFF
TGTGCCAGCAGCGCAGGGGATTCGGCTGCCGAAAAACTGTTTTTT
>NA|TRBV28|NA|TRBJ2-7
CASSPRVDEQYF
TGTGCCAGCAGCCCCCGCGTAGACGAGCAGTACTTC
>TRBD1|TRBV6-6|NA|TRBJ1-2
CASLDERGGRGYTF
TGTGCCAGCCTCGATGAAAGAGGGGGCCGCGGCTACACCTTC
>NA|TRBV9|NA|TRBJ2-1
CASSMASYNEQFF
TGTGCCAGCAGCATGGCATCCTACAATGAGCAGTTCTTC
>TRBD1|TRBV4-2|NA|TRBJ1-2
CASRETGGDYGYTF
TGTGCCAGCAGAGAGACAGGGGGGGACTATGGCTACACCTTC
>TRBD1|TRBV12-5|NA|TRBJ1-5
CASGLGTGSLTQPQHF
TGTGCTAGTGGTTTGGGGACAGGGTCCCTCACCCAGCCCCAGCATTTT
>NA|TRBV27|NA|TRBJ2-2
CASRSGQGMANTGELFF
TGTGCCAGCCGCTCCGGGCAGGGGATGGCGAACACCGGGGAGCTGTTTTTT
>NA|TRBV29-1|NA|TRBJ2-7
CSVVGAGNPYEQYF
TGCAGCGTTGTAGGAGCAGGGAACCCCTACGAGCAGTACTTC
>NA|TRBV27|NA|TRBJ1-5
CASSPYTSQPQHF
TGTGCCAGCAGTCCCTATACTAGTCAGCCCCAGCATTTT
>NA|TRBV5-1|once|TRBJ2-7
CASSLADRVVYEQYF
TGCGCCAGCAGCCTAGCGGACAGGGTAGTCTACGAGCAGTACTTC
>TRBD1|TRBV18|NA|TRBJ1-2
CASSPVRTGYYGYTF
TGTGCCAGCTCACCGGTTCGGACAGGGTACTATGGCTACACCTTC
>TRBD2|TRBV3-1/TRBV3-2|NA|TRBJ2-5
CASSPGEASGGGLAGETQYF
TGTGCCAGCAGCCCCGGCGAGGCTAGCGGGGGGGGGCTGGCGGGGGAGACCCAGTACTTC
>NA|TRBV30|NA|TRBJ1-5
CAWSEGVSNQPQHF
TGTGCCTGGAGTGAGGGGGTTAGCAATCAGCCCCAGCATTTT
>NA|TRBV5-4|many|TRBJ2-2
CASSLKQGQREELFF
TGTGCCAGCAGCTTGAAGCAGGGGCAACGGGAGGAGCTGTTTTTT
>NA|TRBV5-1|NA|TRBJ2-5
CASSLAARGGSETQYF
TGCGCCAGCAGCTTGGCGGCCCGAGGGGGTTCGGAGACCCAGTACTTC
>NA|TRBV7-9|NA|TRBJ1-3
CASSFGGYTDTIYF
TGTGCCAGCAGCTTTGGAGGATACACTGACACCATATATTTT
>TRBD1|TRBV6-5|NA|TRBJ1-2
CASRITTGGDYGYTF
TGTGCCAGCAGGATTACTACAGGGGGCGATTATGGCTACACCTTC
>NA|TRBV5-6|NA|TRBJ1-1
CASSTWTAGGTEAFF
TGTGCCAGCAGCACATGGACTGCCGGAGGCACTGAAGCTTTCTTT
>NA|TRBV20-1|once|TRBJ1-4
CSASSGTNEKLFF
TGCAGTGCTAGTTCCGGTACTAATGAAAAACTGTTTTTT
>TRBD1|TRBV29-1|NA|TRBJ2-3
CSVVDVLDGTADTQYF
TGCAGCGTTGTGGACGTCTTGGACGGGACAGCAGATACGCAGTATTTT
>TRBD1|TRBV7-9|once|TRBJ2-3
CASSQRTGGDTDTQYF
TGTGCCAGCAGCCAGCGGACAGGGGGCGACACAGATACGCAGTATTTT
>TRBD2|TRBV12-5|NA|TRBJ2-2
CASGPTTSGRNTGELFF
TGTGCTAGTGGTCCAACGACTAGCGGGAGGAACACCGGGGAGCTGTTTTTT
>NA|TRBV30|NA|TRBJ1-6
CAWRRAFFSYNSPLHF
TGTGCCTGGAGGAGGGCATTCTTCTCCTATAATTCACCCCTCCACTTT
>TRBD1|TRBV19|NA|TRBJ1-2
CASTDRGHYGYTF
TGTGCCAGTACTGACAGGGGGCACTATGGCTACACCTTC
>TRBD1|TRBV28|few|TRBJ2-7
CASSTYKGQGRVEQYF
TGTGCCAGCAGCACCTATAAGGGACAGGGAAGGGTCGAGCAGTACTTC
>NA|TRBV2|NA|TRBJ2-2
CASSEAALAGAGELFF
TGTGCCAGCAGTGAAGCGGCGCTAGCTGGCGCCGGGGAGCTGTTTTTT
>TRBD1|TRBV25-1|NA|TRBJ1-1
CASSGGTGVGTEAFF
TGTGCCAGCAGTGGAGGCACAGGGGTTGGCACTGAAGCTTTCTTT
>NA|TRBV9|NA|TRBJ2-2
CASSPGVAGELFF
TGTGCCAGCAGCCCAGGGGTGGCCGGGGAGCTGTTTTTT
>TRBD2|TRBV5-1|NA|TRBJ2-5
CASSTGLAGGRETQYF
TGCGCCAGCAGCACTGGACTAGCGGGGGGGCGAGAGACCCAGTACTTC
>NA|TRBV2|NA|TRBJ1-6
CASSESGGRNSPLHF
TGTGCCAGCAGTGAATCCGGGGGGCGGAATTCACCCCTCCACTTT
>NA|TRBV7-8|few|TRBJ1-2
CASTSEGTGRYGYTF
TGTGCCAGCACCTCAGAAGGTACAGGGAGATATGGCTACACCTTC
>TRBD1|TRBV5-1|NA|TRBJ1-2
CASSSGQGFYGYTF
TGCGCCAGCAGCTCCGGACAGGGGTTCTATGGCTACACCTTC
>NA|TRBV9|NA|TRBJ2-5
CASSVVGGETQYF
TGTGCCAGCAGCGTAGTGGGAGGCGAGACCCAGTACTTC
>NA|TRBV7-8|NA|TRBJ1-2
CASSSDTESGTF
TGTGCCAGCAGCTCAGACACTGAGTCCGGCACCTTC
>NA|TRBV7-9|NA|TRBJ2-5
CASGVQAGETQYF
TGTGCCAGCGGGGTACAGGCCGGGGAGACCCAGTACTTC
>TRBD1|TRBV7-2|once|TRBJ1-2
CASRPTGPLHGYTF
TGTGCCAGCAGGCCGACAGGGCCTCTACATGGCTACACCTTC
>NA|TRBV30|once|TRBJ1-2
CARRGAYGYTF
TGTGCCCGGAGGGGGGCCTATGGCTACACCTTC
>NA|TRBV2|NA|TRBJ1-1
CAIKQGVSTEAFF
TGTGCCATCAAACAGGGTGTAAGCACTGAAGCTTTCTTT
>TRBD1|TRBV18|NA|TRBJ2-1
CASSPDRVDNEQFF
TGTGCCAGCTCACCGGACAGGGTCGACAATGAGCAGTTCTTC
>TRBD1|TRBV19|once|TRBJ2-3
CASSIGQGAPDTQYF
TGTGCCAGTAGTATCGGGCAGGGGGCCCCAGATACGCAGTATTTT